This entry concerns a single T cell receptor beta chain. The antigen is not known. Looked up from germline, CDR1 is GTSNPN and CDR2 is SVGIG (reference sequence). The CDR3 extends over 16 amino acids. J lost 2 bases, V lost 7 bases, and 7 bases had no gene match. This sample was taken from a study of T cell responses to AZD1222 COVID-19 vaccine. Overall study results and limits: Rises in breadth and depth of Spike-specific TCRs came after two AZD1222 doses. Most donors were white British, females outnumbered males, and clonal diversity was possibly underestimated.

This table comes from immunoSEQ multiplex PCR, and its TCRdb copy is limited to in-frame clones, with some not included. This table has 150,000 or so clones, 90% appearing once. The chain is built from TRBV30 and TRBJ2-2, with 13 bases matching TRBD2. The TCR originated in an adult who received the AZD1222 COVID-19 vaccine. The material sequenced was peripheral blood, taken 28 days after the second AZD1222 dose. The CDR3 DNA is TGTGCCTCACGGACTAGCGGGAGTTCCAACACCGGGGAGCTGTTTTTT. The encoded protein is CASRTSGSSNTGELFF.